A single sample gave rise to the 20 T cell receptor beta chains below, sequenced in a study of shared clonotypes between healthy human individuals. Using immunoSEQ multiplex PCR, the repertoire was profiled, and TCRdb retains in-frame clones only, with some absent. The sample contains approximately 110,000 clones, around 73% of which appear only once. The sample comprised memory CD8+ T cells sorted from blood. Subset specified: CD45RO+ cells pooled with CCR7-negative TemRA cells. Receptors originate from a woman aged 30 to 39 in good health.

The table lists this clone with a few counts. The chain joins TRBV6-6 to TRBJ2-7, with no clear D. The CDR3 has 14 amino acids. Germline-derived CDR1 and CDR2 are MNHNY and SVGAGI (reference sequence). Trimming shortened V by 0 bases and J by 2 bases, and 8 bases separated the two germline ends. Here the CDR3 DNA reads TGTGCCAGCAGTTACTCGCCTACCACCTACGAGCAGTACTTC. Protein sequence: CASSYSPTTYEQYF.

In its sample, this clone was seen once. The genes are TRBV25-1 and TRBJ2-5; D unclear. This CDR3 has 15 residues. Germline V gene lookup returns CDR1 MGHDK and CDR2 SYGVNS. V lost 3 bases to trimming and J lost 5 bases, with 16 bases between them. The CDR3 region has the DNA TGTGCCAGCAGTGAGTCGTACACCACCGGCGAGACCCAGTACTTC. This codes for CASSESYTTGETQYF.

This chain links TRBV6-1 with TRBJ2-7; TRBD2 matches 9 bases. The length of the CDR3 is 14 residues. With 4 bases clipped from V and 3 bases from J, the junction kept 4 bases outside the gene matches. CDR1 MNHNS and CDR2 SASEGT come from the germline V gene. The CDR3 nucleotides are TGTGCCAGCAGTGTCGGGACTAGCAGCTACGAGCAGTACTTC. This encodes CASSVGTSSYEQYF.

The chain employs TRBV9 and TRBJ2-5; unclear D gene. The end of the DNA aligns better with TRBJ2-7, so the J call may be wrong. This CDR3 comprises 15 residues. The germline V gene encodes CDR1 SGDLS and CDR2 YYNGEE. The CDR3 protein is CASSVGGFGPYEQYF. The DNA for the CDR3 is TGTGCCAGCAGCGTAGGGGGTTTTGGTCCTTACGAGCAGTACTTC.

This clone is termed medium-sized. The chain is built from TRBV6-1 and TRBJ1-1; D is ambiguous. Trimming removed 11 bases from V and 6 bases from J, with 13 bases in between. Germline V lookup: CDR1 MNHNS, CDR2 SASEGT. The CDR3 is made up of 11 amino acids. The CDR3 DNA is TGTGCCGGACGGGATGGGGCTGAAGCTTTCTTT. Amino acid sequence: CAGRDGAEAFF.

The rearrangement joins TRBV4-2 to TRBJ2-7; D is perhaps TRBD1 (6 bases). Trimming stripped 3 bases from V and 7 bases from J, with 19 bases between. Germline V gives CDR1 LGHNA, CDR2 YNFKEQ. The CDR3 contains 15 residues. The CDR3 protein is CASSQEQGGGAEQYF. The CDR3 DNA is TGTGCCAGCAGCCAGGAACAGGGTGGAGGTGCGGAGCAGTACTTC.

The CDR3 sequence is CASSYGLAGETGELFF. The CDR3 DNA follows: TGTGCCAGCAGTTACGGACTAGCGGGAGAAACCGGGGAGCTGTTTTTT. The V gene is TRBV6-5, the J gene TRBJ2-2; 13 nucleotides align to TRBD2. V shed 2 bases, J shed 5 bases, and the junction held 2 bases outside the gene matches. This CDR3 has 16 amino acids. Looked up from germline, CDR1 is MNHEY and CDR2 is SVGAGI.

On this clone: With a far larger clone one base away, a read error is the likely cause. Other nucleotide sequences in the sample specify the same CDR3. The CDR3 sequence: CASTTYNEQFF. The CDR3 DNA reads as TGTGCCAGCACCACATACAATGAACAGTTCTTC. This chain links TRBV28 with TRBJ2-1; D not resolved. In germline, CDR1 is MDHEN, CDR2 SYDVKM. The CDR3 length is 11 residues.

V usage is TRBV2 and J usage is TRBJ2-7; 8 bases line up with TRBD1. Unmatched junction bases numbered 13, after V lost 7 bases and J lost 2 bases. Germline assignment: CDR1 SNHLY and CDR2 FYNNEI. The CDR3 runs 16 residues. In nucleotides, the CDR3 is TGTGCCAGCATTAAACAGGGGGATCGATACCCCTACGAGCAGTACTTC. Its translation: CASIKQGDRYPYEQYF.

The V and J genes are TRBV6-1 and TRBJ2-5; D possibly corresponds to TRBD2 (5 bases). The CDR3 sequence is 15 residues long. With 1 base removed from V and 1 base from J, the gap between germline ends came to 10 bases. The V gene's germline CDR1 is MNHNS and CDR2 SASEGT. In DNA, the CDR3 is TGTGCCAGCAGTGAAGTTCGGGGAACCCAAGAGACCCAGTACTTC. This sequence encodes CASSEVRGTQETQYF.

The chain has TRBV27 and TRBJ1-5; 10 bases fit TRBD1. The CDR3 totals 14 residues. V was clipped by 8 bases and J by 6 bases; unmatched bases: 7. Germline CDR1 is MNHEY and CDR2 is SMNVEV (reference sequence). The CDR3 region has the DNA TGTGCCAGCCGGGACAGGGGATTAGCTCAGCCCCAGCATTTT. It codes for CASRDRGLAQPQHF.

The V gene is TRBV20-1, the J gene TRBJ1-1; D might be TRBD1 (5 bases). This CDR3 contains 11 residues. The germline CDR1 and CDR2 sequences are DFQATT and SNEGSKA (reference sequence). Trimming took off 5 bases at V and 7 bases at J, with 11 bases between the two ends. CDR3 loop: CSAQGGREAFF. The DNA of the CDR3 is TGCAGTGCTCAGGGCGGCCGTGAAGCTTTCTTT.

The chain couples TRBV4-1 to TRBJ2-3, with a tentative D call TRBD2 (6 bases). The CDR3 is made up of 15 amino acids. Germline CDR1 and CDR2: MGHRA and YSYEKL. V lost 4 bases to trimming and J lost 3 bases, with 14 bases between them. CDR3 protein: CASSRMPGATDTQYF. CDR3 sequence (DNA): TGCGCCAGCAGCCGCATGCCGGGAGCGACAGATACGCAGTATTTT.

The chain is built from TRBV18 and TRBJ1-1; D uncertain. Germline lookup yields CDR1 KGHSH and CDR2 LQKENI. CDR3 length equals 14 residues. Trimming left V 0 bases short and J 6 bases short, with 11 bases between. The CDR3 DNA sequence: TGTGCCAGCTCACCACCGGGTGTTAGGGCTGAAGCTTTCTTT. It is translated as CASSPPGVRAEAFF.

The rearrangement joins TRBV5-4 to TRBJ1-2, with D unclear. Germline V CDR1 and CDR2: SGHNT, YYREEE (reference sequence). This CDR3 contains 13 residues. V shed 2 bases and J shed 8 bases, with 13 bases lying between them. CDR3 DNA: TGTGCCAGCAGCTTTTCTAGAGGGAACGGCTACACCTTC. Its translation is CASSFSRGNGYTF.

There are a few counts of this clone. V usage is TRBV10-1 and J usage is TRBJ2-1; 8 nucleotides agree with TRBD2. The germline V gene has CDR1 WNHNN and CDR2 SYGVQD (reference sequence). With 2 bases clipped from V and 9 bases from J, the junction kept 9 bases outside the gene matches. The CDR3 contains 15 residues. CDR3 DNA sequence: TGCGCCAGCAGTGAGGGACTAGCCCCTCTATCTGAGCAGTTCTTC. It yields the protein CASSEGLAPLSEQFF.

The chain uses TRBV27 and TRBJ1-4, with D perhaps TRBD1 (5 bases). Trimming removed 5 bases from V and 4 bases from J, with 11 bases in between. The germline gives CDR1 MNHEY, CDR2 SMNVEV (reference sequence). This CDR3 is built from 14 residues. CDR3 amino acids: CASSNGDFNEKLFF. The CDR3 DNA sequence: TGTGCCAGCAGTAATGGGGACTTTAATGAAAAACTGTTTTTT.

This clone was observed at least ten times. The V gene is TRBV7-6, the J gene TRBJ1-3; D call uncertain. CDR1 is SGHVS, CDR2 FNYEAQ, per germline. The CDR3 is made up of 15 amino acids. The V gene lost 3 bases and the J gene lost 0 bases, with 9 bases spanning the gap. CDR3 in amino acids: CASSFSQSSGNTIYF. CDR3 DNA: TGTGCCAGCAGCTTTAGTCAGAGCTCTGGAAACACCATATATTTT.

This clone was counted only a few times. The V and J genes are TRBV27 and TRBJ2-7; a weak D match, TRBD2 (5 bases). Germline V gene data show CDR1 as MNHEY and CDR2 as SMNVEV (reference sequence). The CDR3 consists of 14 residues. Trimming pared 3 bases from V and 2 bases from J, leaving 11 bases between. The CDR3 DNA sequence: TGTGCCAGCAGTTTGCGAGGGCCAGCCTACGAGCAGTACTTC. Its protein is CASSLRGPAYEQYF.

The CDR3 is CASRRWTSEKETQYF. Here the CDR3 DNA reads TGTGCCAGCAGACGGTGGACTAGCGAGAAAGAGACCCAGTACTTC. This chain uses TRBV5-5 with TRBJ2-5; 9 bases agree with TRBD2. Germline V gives CDR1 SGHKS, CDR2 YYEKEE (reference sequence). The V gene end was trimmed by 5 bases and the J gene end by 3 bases; junction bases not matched to a gene: 8. This CDR3 region has 15 residues.